The 17 T cell receptor beta chains reported below all come from one sample, sequenced in a study of vaccination and CD4 T cells after COVID-19. Treatment reported: roughly nine-day PBMC culture with coronavirus spike peptide pools or control peptides (ViraFEST assay). Those CD4+ T cells from the unexposed donor predate the COVID-19 pandemic (2011-2018). Cultured CD4+ T cell DNA underwent sequencing with the Oncomine TCR Beta short-read assay. Once CD4+ T cells had been cultured, genomic DNA was extracted from them. TCRdb reprocessed the PCR reads with MiXCR, giving one entry per CDR3 protein. The sample contains 9,900 or so distinct CDR3 sequences, about a third of which appear only once. These TCRs' antigens remain unknown. Material: CD4+ T cells from blood, cultured in vitro. The receptors derive from a human donor in good health.

The rearrangement joins TRBV6-1 to TRBJ1-5; 7 bases map to TRBD1. Losses at the gene ends were 8 bases for V and 4 bases for J; bases not matched to a gene: 8. Germline values: CDR1 MNHNS, CDR2 SASEGT. This CDR3 has 14 residues. In DNA form, the CDR3 reads TGTGCCAGCGGCAGGGGGGGCCTAAATCAGCCCCAGCATTTT. Protein sequence: CASGRGGLNQPQHF.

The chain is built from TRBV5-1 and TRBJ2-7; 9 nucleotides agree with TRBD2. V was clipped by 0 bases and J by 4 bases; unmatched bases: 5. The germline V gene has CDR1 SGHRS and CDR2 YFSETQ. The CDR3 has 15 amino acids. The CDR3 reads CASSLASGTPYEQYF. For the CDR3, the DNA is TGCGCCAGCAGCTTGGCTAGCGGGACTCCTTACGAGCAGTACTTC.

The rearrangement uses TRBV5-4 and TRBJ2-3; no firm D call. Trimming removed 5 bases at V and 10 bases at J, with 17 bases between. There are 13 residues in the CDR3. In germline, CDR1 is SGHNT, CDR2 YYREEE (reference sequence). The CDR3 region has the DNA TGTGCCAGCAGACCTCGTACCGCCCTGGCGCAGTATTTT. Translated, it gives CASRPRTALAQYF.

This clonotype has only a few counts. V usage is TRBV7-6 and J usage is TRBJ2-5, with D unclear. Germline V gives CDR1 SGHVS, CDR2 FNYEAQ. Deletions cut 1 base from V and 5 bases from J, with 5 bases between. The CDR3 has 12 residues. Here the CDR3 reads CASSLVGETQYF. Here the CDR3 DNA reads TGTGCCAGCAGCTTAGTTGGGGAGACCCAGTACTTC.

This chain links TRBV7-8 with TRBJ2-7; a weak D match, TRBD2 (5 bases). Germline assignment: CDR1 SGHVS and CDR2 FQNEAQ. With 6 bases removed from V and 6 bases from J, the gap between germline ends came to 15 bases. This CDR3 is 13 amino acids long. This chain's CDR3 is CASSLITRGEQYF. Here the CDR3 DNA reads TGTGCCAGCAGTTTGATAACTAGAGGCGAGCAGTACTTC.

This clonotype came up a few times. This chain connects TRBV24-1 to TRBJ2-1, with 11 bases matching TRBD2. Germline loops: CDR1 KGHDR, CDR2 SFDVKD. The CDR3 has 16 residues. V shed 3 bases, J shed 4 bases, and the junction held 4 bases outside the gene matches. CDR3 nucleotide sequence: TGTGCCACCAGTGATCCTTTAGCGGGAGGGTACAATGAGCAGTTCTTC. This gives the protein CATSDPLAGGYNEQFF.

The chain links TRBV20-1 to TRBJ2-2; a possible D gene is TRBD1 (6 bases). This CDR3 region has 14 residues. Germline CDR1 DFQATT, CDR2 SNEGSKA (reference sequence). V shed 6 bases and J shed 0 bases, with 11 bases lying between them. This CDR3 reads CSARQVANTGELFF. The DNA for the CDR3 is TGCAGTGCGCGACAGGTCGCGAACACCGGGGAGCTGTTTTTT.

This clonotype occurred a few times. The rearrangement uses TRBV6-2 or TRBV6-3 and TRBJ2-7; the match to TRBD2 covers 12 bases. The CDR3 is 17 amino acids. Trimming took 4 bases from V and 5 from J; bases not matched to a gene: 12. Per the germline V gene, CDR1 is MNHEY and CDR2 is SVGEGT. Here the CDR3 reads CASSFASPGLAGNEQYF. The CDR3, as DNA: TGTGCCAGCAGTTTCGCGAGTCCCGGACTAGCGGGAAACGAGCAGTACTTC.

The chain recombines TRBV7-9 with TRBJ1-1, with TRBD1 identical over 9 bases. The CDR3 is made up of 14 amino acids. Germline V gene sequence: CDR1 SEHNR, CDR2 FQNEAQ (reference sequence). V was clipped by 5 bases and J by 3 bases; unmatched bases: 4. CDR3 sequence: CASSPGTGYTEAFF. The CDR3, as DNA: TGTGCCAGCAGCCCCGGGACAGGGTACACTGAAGCTTTCTTT.

This clonotype was seen a handful of times. The chain links TRBV6-1 to TRBJ1-5; D not resolved. Germline V gives CDR1 MNHNS, CDR2 SASEGT. V lost 4 bases, J lost 3 bases, and 10 bases lay in between. The CDR3 loop spans 14 amino acids. CDR3 sequence: CASSGVGDNQPQHF. DNA of the CDR3: TGTGCCAGCAGTGGGGTTGGGGACAATCAGCCCCAGCATTTT.

The chain has TRBV5-8 and TRBJ1-5; 11 nucleotides agree with TRBD1. Germline CDR1 and CDR2: SGHTS and YDEGEE. This CDR3 contains 16 residues. Trimming took 4 bases from V and 5 from J; bases not matched to a gene: 8. The DNA of the CDR3 is TGTGCCAGCAGCGCCCCCGGGACAGGGGGTCATCAGCCCCAGCATTTT. Residues: CASSAPGTGGHQPQHF.

The genes are TRBV25-1 and TRBJ2-7; 8 nucleotides align to TRBD2. Germline-derived CDR1 and CDR2 are MGHDK and SYGVNS. The CDR3 has 13 residues. Germline trimming cut 7 bases from V and 0 bases from J; bases unmatched to any gene: 2. The CDR3 nucleotides are TGTGCCAGCACCGGGGGGGGCTCCTACGAGCAGTACTTC. Protein product: CASTGGGSYEQYF.

In this sample, this clonotype is medium-sized. The chain uses TRBV20-1 and TRBJ2-5; 13 bases are a match to TRBD2. From germline, CDR1 is DFQATT and CDR2 SNEGSKA (reference sequence). CDR3 size: 20 residues. V shed 3 bases, J shed 1 base, and the junction held 17 bases outside the gene matches. This CDR3 is CSASGLGGLAGEGVQETQYF. CDR3 in DNA: TGCAGTGCTAGCGGGTTGGGCGGACTAGCGGGAGAGGGCGTCCAAGAGACCCAGTACTTC.

This clonotype was recorded a few times. The J gene is TRBJ2-3, the V gene TRBV24-1; 12 positions agree with TRBD2. J gave up 5 bases and V 4 bases, and 3 bases lay outside the gene matches. This CDR3 region has 15 residues. CDR1 and CDR2 (germline): KGHDR, SFDVKD. The CDR3 loop is CATSDLAGGRDTQYF. The DNA for the CDR3 is TGTGCCACCAGTGACCTAGCGGGAGGGAGAGATACGCAGTATTTT.

The V and J genes are TRBV6-1 and TRBJ1-1, with 8 bases identical to TRBD1. CDR3 length: 16 amino acids. V lost 6 bases, J lost 3 bases, and 12 bases stayed unmatched. CDR1 MNHNS and CDR2 SASEGT come from the germline V gene. CDR3 sequence reads: CASSHVTTGVYTEAFF. CDR3 DNA sequence: TGTGCCAGCAGCCACGTAACGACAGGGGTGTACACTGAAGCTTTCTTT.

The rearrangement uses TRBV28 and TRBJ2-2; 10 nucleotides agree with TRBD1. Germline trimming cut 5 bases from V and 6 bases from J; bases unmatched to any gene: 6. Germline V gives CDR1 MDHEN, CDR2 SYDVKM. The CDR3 has 15 residues. The CDR3 DNA follows: TGTGCCAGCAGTCCCGGGACAGGGGACGCCGGGGAGCTGTTTTTT. Its translation is CASSPGTGDAGELFF.

The chain carries TRBV6-4 and TRBJ2-2, with D tentatively TRBD2 (6 bases). V was trimmed by 2 bases and J by 3 bases, leaving 7 bases between them. The CDR3 has 14 amino acids. Germline V gene lookup returns CDR1 MRHNA and CDR2 SNTAGT. The CDR3 sequence: CASSDGGDTGELFF. The DNA of the CDR3 is TGTGCCAGCAGTGACGGAGGGGACACCGGGGAGCTGTTTTTT.